This T cell receptor beta chain is drawn from a study of T cells in Graves' hyperthyroidism and ophthalmopathy. This CDR3 is 15 amino acids long. CDR1 is SGHKS, CDR2 YYEKEE, per germline (reference sequence). V was cut by 2 bases and J by 8 bases, with 16 bases left in between. General study results and limits: Most thyroid clonotypes expanded above 0.001 appeared in blood too.

This clonotype was counted at least ten times. Its antigen is unidentified. Each patient was aged 18 to 65 and had newly diagnosed hyperthyroidism of under 2 months' duration. The source material, RNA transcripts, was used to amplify TCR beta CDR3 regions. An initial round of RT-PCR targeting the TCR CDR3 relied on the HTBI primer set. TCRdb reanalysed the multiplex PCR reads using MiXCR and keeps one entry per CDR3 protein. The table includes about 290,000 distinct CDR3 sequences, 10% to 15% detected once. The J gene is TRBJ1-4, the V gene TRBV5-5; D might be TRBD1 (5 bases). Specimen: blood. The receptor was isolated from a woman aged 25 to 45 with Graves' hyperthyroidism that later progressed to Graves' ophthalmopathy. CDR3 amino acids: CASSLREQGREKLFF. The DNA of the CDR3 is TGTGCCAGCAGCTTAAGAGAGCAGGGCCGGGAAAAACTGTTTTTT.